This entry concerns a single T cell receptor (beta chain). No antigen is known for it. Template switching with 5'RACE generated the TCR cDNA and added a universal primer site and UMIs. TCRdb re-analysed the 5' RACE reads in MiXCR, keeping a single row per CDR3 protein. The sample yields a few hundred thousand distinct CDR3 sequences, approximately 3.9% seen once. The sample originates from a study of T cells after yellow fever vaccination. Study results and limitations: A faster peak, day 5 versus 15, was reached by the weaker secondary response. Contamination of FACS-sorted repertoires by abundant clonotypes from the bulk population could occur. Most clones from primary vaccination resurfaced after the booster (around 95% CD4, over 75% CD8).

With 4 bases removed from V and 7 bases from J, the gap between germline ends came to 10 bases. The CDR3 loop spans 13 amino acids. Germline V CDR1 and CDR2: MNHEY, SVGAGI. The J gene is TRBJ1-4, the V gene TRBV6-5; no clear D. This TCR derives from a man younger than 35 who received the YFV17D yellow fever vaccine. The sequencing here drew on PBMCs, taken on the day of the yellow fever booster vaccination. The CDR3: CASSLSRSEKLFF. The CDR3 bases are TGTGCCAGCAGTTTGTCAAGATCTGAAAAACTGTTTTTT.